This entry lists 12 T cell receptor beta chains sequenced from one sample in a study of cytomegalovirus exposure and HLA in healthy donors. Researchers ran the PCR with 60 Vbeta and 13 Jbeta primers. Generated by immunoSEQ multiplex PCR, the TCRdb table keeps only in-frame clones and is missing some. This table holds under 200,000 clones, over 60% found once. Material: PBMCs. These TCRs come from a woman aged 40 to 55 in good health and CMV-seronegative.

This rearrangement joins TRBV19 to TRBJ1-4, with 11 bases lining up with TRBD1. V was pared by 2 bases and J by 8 bases, with 13 bases of the junction left unmatched. Germline-derived CDR1 and CDR2 are LNHDA and SQIVND (reference sequence). The CDR3 is 18 residues long. CDR3 protein: CASSIMRGQGGAAEKLFF. The DNA of the CDR3 is TGTGCCAGTAGTATAATGAGGGGACAGGGGGGCGCGGCGGAAAAACTGTTTTTT.

This clone was counted only a few times. The rearrangement links TRBV6-1 to TRBJ1-1; 8 bases line up with TRBD1. Germline assignment: CDR1 MNHNS and CDR2 SASEGT. Trimming took 7 bases from V and 2 from J; bases not matched to a gene: 9. This CDR3 contains 15 residues. CDR3 sequence reads: CASTRLTGGNTEAFF. As DNA, the CDR3 is TGTGCCAGCACACGGTTAACAGGGGGTAACACTGAAGCTTTCTTT.

The chain couples TRBV7-3 to TRBJ2-1; D is possibly TRBD1 (6 bases). V was shortened by 5 bases and J by 4 bases, with 15 bases between the two germline ends. The CDR3 spans 15 residues. CDR1 is SGHTA, CDR2 FQGTGA, per germline. The DNA of the CDR3 is TGTGCCAGCAGCGTGACCGGGACAACGTACAATGAGCAGTTCTTC. This sequence encodes CASSVTGTTYNEQFF. The full variable domain, rest sourced from reference TRBV7-3 and TRBJ2-1, is GAGVSQTPSNKVTEKGKYVELRCDPISGHTALYWYRQSLGQGPEFLIYFQGTGAADDSGLPNDRFFAVRPEGSVSTLKIQRTERGDSAVYLCASSVTGTTYNEQFFGPGTRLTVL.

The count of this clone is one. V and J are TRBV4-1 and TRBJ2-3; D unclear. V lost 0 bases and J lost 8, with 12 bases in between. The CDR3 totals 14 residues. The germline V gene has CDR1 MGHRA and CDR2 YSYEKL. CDR3: CASSQDSGPGTQYF. The CDR3 DNA is TGCGCCAGCAGCCAAGACTCCGGCCCAGGTACGCAGTATTTT.

The V call is TRBV25-1, the J call TRBJ1-1, with a tentative D call TRBD1 (6 bases). This CDR3 is built from 15 residues. Trimming took off 3 bases at V and 1 base at J, with 12 bases between the two ends. Germline V gives CDR1 MGHDK, CDR2 SYGVNS. As DNA, the CDR3 is TGTGCCAGCAGTGAGACAGGTTCGACGAACACTGAAGCTTTCTTT. This sequence encodes CASSETGSTNTEAFF. The full variable domain, completed using reference TRBV25-1 and TRBJ1-1, is EADIYQTPRYLVIGTGKKITLECSQTMGHDKMYWYQQDPGMELHLIHYSYGVNSTEKGDLSSESTVSRIRTEHFPLTLESARPSHTSQYLCASSETGSTNTEAFFGQGTRLTVV.

The chain is built from TRBV5-1 and TRBJ2-5, with 7 bases lining up with TRBD2. V shed 0 bases, J shed 5 bases, and the junction held 4 bases outside the gene matches. The CDR3 has 14 residues. Germline assignment: CDR1 SGHRS and CDR2 YFSETQ. In DNA, the CDR3 is TGCGCCAGCAGCTTGGTAAGGGAGGGGGAGACCCAGTACTTC. Protein sequence: CASSLVREGETQYF.

As concerns this clone: The sample holds other DNA sequences that translate to the same CDR3. This rearrangement joins TRBV2 to TRBJ2-5; D uncertain. CDR1 and CDR2 (germline): SNHLY, FYNNEI. Trimming removed 2 bases from V and 1 base from J, with 2 bases in between. The CDR3 is 12 residues long. For the CDR3, the DNA is TGTGCCAGCAGTGAACGCCAAGAGACCCAGTACTTC. This gives the protein CASSERQETQYF.

The chain links TRBV27 to TRBJ1-6, with 8 bases identical to TRBD1. The CDR3 extends over 14 amino acids. Losses at the gene ends were 4 bases for V and 11 bases for J; bases not matched to a gene: 7. CDR1 is MNHEY, CDR2 SMNVEV, per germline (reference sequence). CDR3 sequence (DNA): TGTGCCAGCAGTTGGGGCGGGACAGGTGCACCCCTCCACTTT. This translates into CASSWGGTGAPLHF.

The V call is TRBV4-1, the J call TRBJ1-3, with a tentative D call TRBD1 (5 bases). Trimming removed 0 bases at V and 4 bases at J, with 10 bases between. The V gene's germline CDR1 is MGHRA and CDR2 YSYEKL. The CDR3 is made up of 15 amino acids. The CDR3 reads CASSQDQGLGNTIYF. The CDR3 DNA follows: TGCGCCAGCAGCCAAGATCAGGGCCTCGGAAACACCATATATTTT.

The gene calls are TRBV5-1 and TRBJ2-1; D uncertain. Germline CDR1 SGHRS, CDR2 YFSETQ. The CDR3 loop spans 14 amino acids. V dropped 0 bases and J dropped 3 bases, with 7 bases sitting between them. This chain's CDR3 is CASSLGPRYNEQFF. The CDR3, as DNA: TGCGCCAGCAGCTTGGGGCCCCGCTACAATGAGCAGTTCTTC.

This clone was detected once. V is TRBV6-6 and J is TRBJ1-1; 8 nucleotides align to TRBD1. The CDR3 spans 14 residues. V dropped 7 bases and J dropped 1; count of bases not matched to a gene: 5. Germline V CDR1 and CDR2: MNHNY, SVGAGI (reference sequence). The CDR3 reads CASTEDRANTEAFF. CDR3 DNA: TGTGCCAGCACGGAGGACAGGGCGAACACTGAAGCTTTCTTT.

The rearrangement joins TRBV2 to TRBJ2-7; 8 bases align to TRBD2. Germline-derived CDR1 and CDR2 are SNHLY and FYNNEI. The CDR3 spans 14 residues. Trimming removed 8 bases from V and 1 base from J; junction bases left unmatched: 7. The CDR3 DNA sequence: TGTGCCAGCGACGAGCGGGGGCCTTCCTACGAGCAGTACTTC. It specifies CASDERGPSYEQYF.